The clone carrying this T cell receptor (beta chain) showed up just once. A read error is possible here, since a much larger clone lies one base away. CDR1 is LNHDA and CDR2 is SQIVND in the germline V gene (reference sequence). The CDR3 extends over 14 amino acids. The germline V and J ends were trimmed by 7 bases and 2 bases, with 9 bases remaining between them. These data are taken from a study of T cells in Graves' hyperthyroidism and ophthalmopathy. Amplification of TCR beta CDR3 regions was performed using RNA transcripts as template. First-round RT-PCR with HTBI primers amplified the TCR CDR3 region. From the multiplex PCR reads, TCRdb called clonotypes with MiXCR, one entry per CDR3 protein. The repertoire holds approximately 700,000 distinct CDR3 sequences, with about 45% as singletons.

The chain is built from TRBV19 and TRBJ2-6; D unclear. The clonotype originates from an adult man with Graves' disease, either hyperthyroidism or ophthalmopathy (not recorded which). The specimen sequenced was peripheral blood or thyroid tissue (not recorded which). The CDR3 loop is CASMGRAGANVLTF. The CDR3 DNA sequence: TGTGCCAGTATGGGCCGGGCTGGGGCCAACGTCCTGACTTTC.